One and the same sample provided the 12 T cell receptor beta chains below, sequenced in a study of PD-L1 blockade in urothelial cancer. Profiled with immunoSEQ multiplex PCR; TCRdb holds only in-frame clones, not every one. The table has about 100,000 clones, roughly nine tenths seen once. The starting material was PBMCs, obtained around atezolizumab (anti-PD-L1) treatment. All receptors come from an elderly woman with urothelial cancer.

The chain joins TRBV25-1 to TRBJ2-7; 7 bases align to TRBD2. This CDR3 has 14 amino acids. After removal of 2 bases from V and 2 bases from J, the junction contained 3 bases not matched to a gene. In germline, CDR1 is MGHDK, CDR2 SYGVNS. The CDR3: CASSEGAGAYEQYF. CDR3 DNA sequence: TGTGCCAGCAGTGAAGGGGCGGGAGCCTACGAGCAGTACTTC.

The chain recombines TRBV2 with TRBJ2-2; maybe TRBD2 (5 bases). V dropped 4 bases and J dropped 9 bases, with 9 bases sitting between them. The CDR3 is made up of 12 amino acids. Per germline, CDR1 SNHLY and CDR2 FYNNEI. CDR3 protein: CASSAGGRELFF. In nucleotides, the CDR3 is TGTGCCAGCAGTGCTGGAGGCCGGGAGCTGTTTTTT.

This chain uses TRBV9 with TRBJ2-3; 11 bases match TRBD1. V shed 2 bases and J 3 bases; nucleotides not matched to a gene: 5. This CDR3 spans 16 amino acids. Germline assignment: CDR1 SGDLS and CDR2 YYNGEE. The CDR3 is CASSVTGQGVTDTQYF. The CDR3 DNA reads TGTGCCAGCAGCGTCACGGGACAGGGGGTGACAGATACGCAGTATTTT.

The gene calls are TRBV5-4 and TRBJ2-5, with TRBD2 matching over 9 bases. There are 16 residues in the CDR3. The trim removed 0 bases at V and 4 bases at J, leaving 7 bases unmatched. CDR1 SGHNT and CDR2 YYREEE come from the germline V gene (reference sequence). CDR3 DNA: TGTGCCAGCAGCTTGGAAGGCGGGAGGGCCGGAGAGACCCAGTACTTC. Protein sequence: CASSLEGGRAGETQYF.

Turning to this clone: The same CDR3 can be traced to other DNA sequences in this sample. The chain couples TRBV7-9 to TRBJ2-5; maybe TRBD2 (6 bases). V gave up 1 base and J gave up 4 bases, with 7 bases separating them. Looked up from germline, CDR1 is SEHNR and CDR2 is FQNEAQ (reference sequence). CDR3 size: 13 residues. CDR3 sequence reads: CASSLGGLETQYF. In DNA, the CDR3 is TGTGCCAGCAGCTTAGGGGGACTAGAGACCCAGTACTTC. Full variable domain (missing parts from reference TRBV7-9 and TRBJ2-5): DTGVSQNPRHKITKRGQNVTFRCDPISEHNRLYWYRQTLGQGPEFLTYFQNEAQLEKSRLLSDRFSAERPKGSFSTLEIQRTEQGDSAMYLCASSLGGLETQYFGPGTRLLVL.

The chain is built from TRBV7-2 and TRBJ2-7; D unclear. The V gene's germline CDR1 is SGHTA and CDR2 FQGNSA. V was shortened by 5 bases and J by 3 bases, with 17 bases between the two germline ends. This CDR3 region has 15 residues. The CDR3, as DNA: TGTGCCAGCAGCCCACCGACACAAACCAACTACGAGCAGTACTTC. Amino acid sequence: CASSPPTQTNYEQYF.

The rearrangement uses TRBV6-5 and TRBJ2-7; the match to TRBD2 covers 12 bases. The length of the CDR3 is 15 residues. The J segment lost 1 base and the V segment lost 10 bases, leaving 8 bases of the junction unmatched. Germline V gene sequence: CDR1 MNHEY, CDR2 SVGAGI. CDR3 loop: CATQTSGSKSYEQYF. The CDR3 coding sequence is TGTGCCACCCAGACTAGCGGGAGTAAGTCCTACGAGCAGTACTTC.

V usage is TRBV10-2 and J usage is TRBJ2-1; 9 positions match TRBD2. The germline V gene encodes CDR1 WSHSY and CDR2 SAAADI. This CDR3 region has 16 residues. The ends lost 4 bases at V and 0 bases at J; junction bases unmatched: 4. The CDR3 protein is CASSALLAGSYNEQFF. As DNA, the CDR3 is TGCGCCAGCAGTGCCTTACTAGCGGGCTCCTACAATGAGCAGTTCTTC.

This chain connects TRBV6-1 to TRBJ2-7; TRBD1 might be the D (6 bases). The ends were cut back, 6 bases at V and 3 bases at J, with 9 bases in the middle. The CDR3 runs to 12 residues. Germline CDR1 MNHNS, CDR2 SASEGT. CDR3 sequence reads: CASRLQGYEQYF. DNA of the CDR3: TGTGCCAGCAGATTACAGGGCTACGAGCAGTACTTC.

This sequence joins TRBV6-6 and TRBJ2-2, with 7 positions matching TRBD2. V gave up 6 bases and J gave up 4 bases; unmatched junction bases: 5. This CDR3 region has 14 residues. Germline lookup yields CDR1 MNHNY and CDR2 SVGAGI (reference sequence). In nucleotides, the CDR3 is TGTGCCAGCAGATCACTAGCGACCACCGGGGAGCTGTTTTTT. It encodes CASRSLATTGELFF.

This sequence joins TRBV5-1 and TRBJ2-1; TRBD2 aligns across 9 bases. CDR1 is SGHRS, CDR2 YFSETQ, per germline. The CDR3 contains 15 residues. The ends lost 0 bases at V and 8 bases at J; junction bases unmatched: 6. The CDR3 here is CASSLDGSGSDEQFF. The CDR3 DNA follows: TGCGCCAGCAGCTTGGATGGTAGCGGGAGCGATGAGCAGTTCTTC. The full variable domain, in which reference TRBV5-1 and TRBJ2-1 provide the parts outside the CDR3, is KAGVTQTPRYLIKTRGQQVTLSCSPISGHRSVSWYQQTPGQGLQFLFEYFSETQRNKGNFPGRFSGRQFSNSRSEMNVSTLELGDSALYLCASSLDGSGSDEQFFGPGTRLTVL.

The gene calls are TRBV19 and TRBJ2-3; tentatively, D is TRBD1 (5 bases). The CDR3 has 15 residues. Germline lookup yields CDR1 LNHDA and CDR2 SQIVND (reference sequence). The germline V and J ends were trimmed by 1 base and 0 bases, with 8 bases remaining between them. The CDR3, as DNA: TGTGCCAGTAGTATAGGCCCAGGGAGCACAGATACGCAGTATTTT. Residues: CASSIGPGSTDTQYF.